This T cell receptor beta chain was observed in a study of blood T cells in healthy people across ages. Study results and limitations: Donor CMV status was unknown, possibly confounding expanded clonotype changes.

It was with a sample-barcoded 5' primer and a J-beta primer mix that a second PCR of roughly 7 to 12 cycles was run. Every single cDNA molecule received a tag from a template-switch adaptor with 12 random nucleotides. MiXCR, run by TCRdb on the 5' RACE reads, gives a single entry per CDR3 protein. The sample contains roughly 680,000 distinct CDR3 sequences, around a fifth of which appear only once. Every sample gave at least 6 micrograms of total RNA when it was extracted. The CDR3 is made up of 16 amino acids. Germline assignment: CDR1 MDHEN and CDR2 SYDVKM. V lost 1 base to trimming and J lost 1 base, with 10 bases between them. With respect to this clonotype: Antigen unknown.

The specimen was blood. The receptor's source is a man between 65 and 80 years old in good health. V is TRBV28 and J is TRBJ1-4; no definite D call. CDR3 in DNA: TGTGCCAGCAGTTTATCGTTGCTTAGAACTAATGAAAAACTGTTTTTT. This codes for CASSLSLLRTNEKLFF.